Listed below are T cell receptor beta chains from one sample, sequenced in a study of cytomegalovirus exposure and HLA in healthy donors. Clones were read by immunoSEQ multiplex PCR, and TCRdb kept only the in-frame ones, dropping some. The data contain more than 100,000 clones, around four fifths of them singletons. What was sequenced was PBMCs. These receptors were taken from a woman aged 40 to 49 in good health and CMV-seronegative. CDR3s include the opening cysteine and the closing phenylalanine or tryptophan. A D gene is named only where the DNA matches it firmly. Clone size appears in some rows only: once, few, many, or a class for an expanded clone.

j_call | d_call | clone_size | v_call | cdr3_aa | cdr3_nt
TRBJ1-1 | NA | few | TRBV4-3 | CASSQDLRGSEAFF | TGCGCCAGCAGCCAAGATTTGCGAGGGTCTGAAGCTTTCTTT
TRBJ1-1 | NA | few | TRBV19 | CASSTRQNTEAFF | TGTGCCAGTAGTACGCGACAGAACACTGAAGCTTTCTTT
TRBJ2-1 | TRBD2 | NA | TRBV4-3 | CASSQDRGGYNEQFF | TGCGCCAGCAGCCAAGATAGGGGAGGGTACAATGAGCAGTTCTTC
TRBJ1-5 | TRBD1 | NA | TRBV19 | CASSIRTGYDQPQHF | TGTGCCAGTAGTATCAGGACAGGATACGATCAGCCCCAGCATTTT
TRBJ1-1 | NA | NA | TRBV6-1 | CASSEREYTEAFF | TGTGCCAGCAGTGAACGGGAGTACACTGAAGCTTTCTTT
TRBJ1-1 | NA | few | TRBV29-1 | CSVVTDLNTEAFF | TGCAGCGTTGTGACCGACTTGAACACTGAAGCTTTCTTT
TRBJ2-7 | TRBD1 | NA | TRBV7-2 | CASGQGILREQYF | TGTGCCAGCGGACAGGGGATCTTGAGGGAGCAGTACTTC
TRBJ1-1 | TRBD1 | once | TRBV9 | CASSRQGNTEAFF | TGTGCCAGCAGTAGACAGGGGAACACTGAAGCTTTCTTT
TRBJ1-1 | TRBD1 | NA | TRBV27 | CASSLVGQGGLGGF | TGTGCCAGCAGTTTGGTAGGACAGGGGGGACTCGGGGGCTTT
TRBJ1-6 | TRBD1 | few | TRBV5-1 | CASSQKIPGTGDNSPLHF | TGCGCCAGCAGCCAGAAAATACCCGGGACAGGAGATAATTCACCCCTCCACTTT
TRBJ2-5 | TRBD2 | few | TRBV7-9 | CASSLGLAERYQETQYF | TGTGCCAGCAGCTTAGGACTAGCGGAGAGATACCAAGAGACCCAGTACTTC